The following is a T cell receptor beta chain sequence with its context. This sample was taken from a study of control samples from healthy donors and cancer patients. Germline CDR1 SEHNR, CDR2 FQNEAQ (reference sequence). V dropped 5 bases and J dropped 8; count of bases not matched to a gene: 7. CDR3 length: 16 residues. Here immunoSEQ multiplex PCR was the method, and the copy in TCRdb shows in-frame clones only, minus some. In the table there are about 160,000 clones, 93% of which are singletons. The chain joins TRBV7-9 to TRBJ1-6, with 12 bases matching TRBD1. The sequencing input was blood. This receptor was obtained from a man aged 18-30 years in good health. The CDR3 DNA reads as TGTGCCAGCAGCCCCGATCGGGACAGGGGGCATTCACCCCTCCACTTT. Translating gives CASSPDRDRGHSPLHF.